The T cell receptor (beta chain) described here comes from a study of regulatory T cells in long-lasting Graves disease. Study-wide points: The study found TRBV28, TRBJ1-2 and TRBJ2-5 favored in persistent disease. It is possible that accuracy was reduced by the small size of the sample.

For TCR beta, libraries came from iRepertoire HTBI primers and Arm-PCR of CDR3 regions. A single record per CDR3 protein comes from TCRdb applying MiXCR to the multiplex PCR reads. The data show 360,000 or so distinct CDR3 sequences, over 15% seen once. This clonotype was counted ten times or more. Its antigen is unknown. Noted time point: newly diagnosed GD, antithyroid drugs for less than 3 months. PBMC RNA served as the TCR library source. Trimming removed 4 bases at V and 8 bases at J, with 14 bases between. This CDR3 comprises 13 residues. Germline CDR1 reads MNHEY; CDR2 reads SMNVEV (reference sequence). This sample was shared with a second study, whose subject was T cells in Graves' hyperthyroidism and ophthalmopathy. This second study says: Hyperthyroidism of Graves' type that showed no ophthalmopathy progression within 18 months was stable. The HTBI primer set drove a first-round RT-PCR of the TCR CDR3.

The origin of this receptor is a man aged 40-55 years with Graves disease. The rearrangement uses TRBV27 and TRBJ2-5, with D perhaps TRBD2 (6 bases). The specimen was peripheral blood mononuclear cells (PBMCs), collected at new diagnosis, from a patient treated with antithyroid drugs. The CDR3 region has the DNA TGTGCCAGCAGTTATCGGGAGATAGGAACCCAGTACTTC. Translating gives CASSYREIGTQYF.